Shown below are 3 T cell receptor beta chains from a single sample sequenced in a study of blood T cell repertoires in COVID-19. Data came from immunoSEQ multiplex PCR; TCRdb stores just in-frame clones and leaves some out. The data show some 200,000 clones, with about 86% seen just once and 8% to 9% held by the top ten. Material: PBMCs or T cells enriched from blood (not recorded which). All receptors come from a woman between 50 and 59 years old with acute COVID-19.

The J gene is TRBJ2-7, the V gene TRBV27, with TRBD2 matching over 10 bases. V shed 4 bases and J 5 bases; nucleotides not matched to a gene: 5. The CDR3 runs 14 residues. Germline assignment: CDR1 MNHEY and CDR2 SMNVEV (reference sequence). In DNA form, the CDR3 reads TGTGCCAGCAGTTCCTCACTAGCGGGAAACGAGCAGTACTTC. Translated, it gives CASSSSLAGNEQYF.

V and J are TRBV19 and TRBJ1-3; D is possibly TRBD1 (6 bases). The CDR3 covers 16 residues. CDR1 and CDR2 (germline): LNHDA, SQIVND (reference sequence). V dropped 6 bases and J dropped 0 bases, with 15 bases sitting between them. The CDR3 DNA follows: TGTGCCAGTAGCCTCGTGGGGGACATCTCTGGAAACACCATATATTTT. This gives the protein CASSLVGDISGNTIYF.

In DNA, the CDR3 is TGTGCCAGCTCACCAAGTACAGGGGCGGCCAAAAACATTCAGTACTTC. Translation gives CASSPSTGAAKNIQYF. The rearrangement uses TRBV18 and TRBJ2-4, with 7 nucleotides matching TRBD1. V lost 2 bases to trimming and J lost 1 base; unmatched junction nucleotides: 5. The CDR3 is 16 amino acids. Germline assignment: CDR1 KGHSH and CDR2 LQKENI.